This T cell receptor beta chain was profiled in a study of blood T cell repertoires in COVID-19. For the study at large: T cells, B-cell-depleted T cells, or PBMCs supplied cDNA or gDNA.

In the original analysis: How many nucleated cells were present was estimated from reference gene primer amplification. Clones were sequenced by immunoSEQ multiplex PCR, and TCRdb holds only the in-frame ones, with some missing. V and J calls and clone size are copied from that table; D and trimming were computed from the DNA. The sample shows around 170,000 clones, around 80% of them seen only once. Grouping used clinical history reported by participants in a survey and questionnaire. Before they entered the study, exposed participants had met a COVID-19 case within 2 weeks. The CDR3 consists of 14 residues. CDR1 and CDR2 from the germline V gene are SGHRS and YFSETQ. Trimming cost V 2 bases and J 0 bases, with 7 bases left between them.

Sequencing was done on a sample of PBMCs or T cells enriched from blood (not recorded which). The clonotype comes from a man in his sixties who had been exposed to COVID-19. The gene calls are TRBV5-1 and TRBJ2-3, with a weak D call TRBD2 (5 bases). CDR3 residues: CASSLERSTDTQYF. The DNA for the CDR3 is TGCGCCAGCAGCTTAGAGCGGAGCACAGATACGCAGTATTTT.